The 24 T cell receptor beta chains below all came from one sample that was sequenced in a study of blood T cells in healthy people across ages. It was with a sample-barcoded 5' primer and a J-beta primer mix that a second PCR of roughly 7 to 11 cycles was run. Each CDR3 protein gets one entry after TCRdb re-called the 5' RACE reads with MiXCR. The sample has about 730,000 distinct CDR3 sequences, 35% to 45% seen once. Source material: blood. The source of these receptors is a woman aged 55-70 years in good health.

This clonotype has at least ten counts. This rearrangement joins TRBV5-1 to TRBJ2-5; no clear D. This CDR3 is built from 14 residues. The germline V and J ends were trimmed by 0 bases and 1 base, with 7 bases remaining between them. CDR1 is SGHRS and CDR2 is YFSETQ in the germline V gene. CDR3 residues: CASSLVQIQETQYF. CDR3 DNA sequence: TGCGCCAGCAGCTTGGTTCAAATCCAAGAGACCCAGTACTTC.

This chain links TRBV28 with TRBJ2-7, with 7 bases aligning to TRBD2. The V gene's germline CDR1 is MDHEN and CDR2 SYDVKM. This CDR3 spans 13 amino acids. The CDR3 loop is CFAGDYLSYEQYF. The DNA of the CDR3 is TGTTTTGCGGGGGACTATCTCTCCTACGAGCAGTACTTC.

The chain carries TRBV20-1 and TRBJ2-1; 8 nucleotides agree with TRBD2. CDR1 is DFQATT and CDR2 is SNEGSKA in the germline V gene (reference sequence). This CDR3 region has 17 residues. The trim removed 6 bases at V and 6 bases at J, leaving 19 bases unmatched. The chain's CDR3 is CSALLTSGGLPSNEQFF. The CDR3 DNA reads as TGCAGTGCCCTACTTACGTCGGGGGGGCTCCCCAGCAATGAGCAGTTCTTC.

The gene calls are TRBV18 and TRBJ1-1; D not certain. The CDR3 has 14 amino acids. The germline CDR1 and CDR2 sequences are KGHSH and LQKENI. The germline V and J ends were trimmed by 2 bases and 1 base, with 8 bases remaining between them. The CDR3 DNA sequence: TGTGCCAGCTCACCAGGAAGCGGGAACACTGAAGCTTTCTTT. Translating gives CASSPGSGNTEAFF.

Note on this clonotype: Since a much larger clone is just one base distant, this may be a read error. The chain employs TRBV7-2 and TRBJ2-7, with 7 bases matching TRBD1. Germline-derived CDR1 and CDR2 are SGHTA and FQGNSA. With 8 bases clipped from V and 5 bases from J, the junction kept 9 bases outside the gene matches. This CDR3 comprises 13 residues. The CDR3 spells CASGNGQVNEQYF. DNA for the CDR3: TGTGCCAGCGGCAACGGACAGGTGAACGAGCAGTACTTC.

This clonotype came up a few times. The genes are TRBV14 and TRBJ2-5; weak D call: TRBD1 (5 bases). Germline V gives CDR1 SGHDN, CDR2 FVKESK. This CDR3 has 17 amino acids. Trimming took 1 base from V and 4 from J, leaving 19 bases between them. The CDR3 DNA reads as TGTGCCAGCAGCCAAGCGGCAGGGTTCTCCATCATAGAGACCCAGTACTTC. This translates into CASSQAAGFSIIETQYF.

V usage is TRBV5-1 and J usage is TRBJ2-7; D may match TRBD1 or TRBD2 (5 bases each). The germline CDR1 and CDR2 sequences are SGHRS and YFSETQ. CDR3 length: 15 amino acids. Deletions cut 4 bases from V and 3 bases from J, with 17 bases between. The CDR3 DNA is TGCGCCAGCAGCCGTGGCCGGGACGGAGGCTACGAGCAGTACTTC. As protein: CASSRGRDGGYEQYF.

This chain links TRBV10-3 with TRBJ2-2, with D perhaps matching TRBD1 (6 bases). The CDR3 is 14 residues long. The germline gives CDR1 ENHRY, CDR2 SYGVKD. Trimming took 6 bases from V and 1 from J, leaving 9 bases between them. CDR3 DNA: TGTGCCATCAGAGAGGGACAGAACACCGGGGAGCTGTTTTTT. It specifies CAIREGQNTGELFF.

This chain joins TRBV9 and TRBJ2-5; maybe TRBD2 (5 bases). Deletions cut 0 bases from V and 1 base from J, with 10 bases between. This CDR3 is built from 15 residues. Germline V gives CDR1 SGDLS, CDR2 YYNGEE. CDR3 DNA: TGTGCCAGCAGCGTAGCTCCTAGCTTCCAAGAGACCCAGTACTTC. This gives the protein CASSVAPSFQETQYF.

The gene calls are TRBV11-1 and TRBJ2-3; the D gene is possibly TRBD2 (6 bases). This CDR3 has 16 amino acids. Germline CDR1 reads SGHAT; CDR2 reads FQDESV (reference sequence). Trimming stripped 4 bases from V and 1 base from J, with 15 bases between. The CDR3 spells CASSSNLASGTDTQYF. The CDR3 DNA reads as TGTGCCAGCAGCTCCAACCTAGCGTCGGGCACAGATACGCAGTATTTT.

This chain joins TRBV4-2 and TRBJ1-2; 8 nucleotides agree with TRBD1. Germline trimming cut 4 bases from V and 4 bases from J; bases unmatched to any gene: 11. The CDR3 is 16 amino acids. CDR1 and CDR2 (germline): LGHNA, YNFKEQ. The DNA for the CDR3 is TGTGCCAGCAGCCGAGAAGCGACAGGGGTGGGCTATGGCTACACCTTC. Amino acids: CASSREATGVGYGYTF.

The rearrangement uses TRBV29-1 and TRBJ2-7; 11 nucleotides line up with TRBD1. CDR3 length equals 12 residues. CDR1 is SQVTM, CDR2 ANQGSEA, per germline. The trim removed 6 bases at V and 5 bases at J, leaving 3 bases unmatched. In DNA, the CDR3 is TGCAGCGTGGACAGGGGGCAAGACGAGCAGTACTTC. It translates to CSVDRGQDEQYF.

This rearrangement joins TRBV4-1 to TRBJ2-7; D might be TRBD1 (6 bases). Germline V gives CDR1 MGHRA, CDR2 YSYEKL. The length of the CDR3 is 16 residues. V shed 1 base and J shed 1 base, with 14 bases lying between them. The CDR3 spells CASSQAGQRGSYEQYF. In nucleotides, the CDR3 is TGCGCCAGCAGCCAAGCGGGGCAAAGGGGGTCCTACGAGCAGTACTTC.

This chain uses TRBV6-6 with TRBJ2-7; 8 bases line up with TRBD1. This CDR3 contains 16 residues. Germline CDR1 reads MNHNY; CDR2 reads SVGAGI (reference sequence). V shed 0 bases, J shed 0 bases, and the junction held 4 bases outside the gene matches. This CDR3 is CASSYSGQVSSYEQYF. The CDR3 DNA is TGTGCCAGCAGTTACTCGGGACAGGTGAGCTCCTACGAGCAGTACTTC.

This clonotype was observed a single time. Written as DNA, the CDR3 is TGTGCCAGCCGACAGGGAGGGTGGACCGGGGAGCTGTTTTTT. Protein: CASRQGGWTGELFF. The chain has TRBV6-5 and TRBJ2-2; D may be TRBD1 or TRBD2 (7 bases each). The germline gives CDR1 MNHEY, CDR2 SVGAGI. Trimming cost V 8 bases and J 5 bases, with 15 bases left between them. This CDR3 spans 14 amino acids.

V is TRBV20-1 and J is TRBJ2-2; D is unresolved. Looked up from germline, CDR1 is DFQATT and CDR2 is SNEGSKA (reference sequence). This CDR3 has 16 amino acids. Between the trimmed V and J ends, which lost 0 bases and 4 bases, there was a span of 15 bases. Here the CDR3 DNA reads TGCAGTGCTAGAGACAAGGGTAGCCAGAGCACCGGGGAGCTGTTTTTT. This encodes CSARDKGSQSTGELFF.

As regards this clonotype: One end of the junction fails to match germline, which may point to a read error. The chain uses TRBV15 and TRBJ1-5; D is perhaps TRBD1 (6 bases). The CDR3 contains 16 residues. Germline assignment: CDR1 LNHNV and CDR2 YYDKDF (reference sequence). CDR3: CASSRGGGPGNQPQHF. CDR3 DNA sequence: TGTGCCTCCAGCAGAGGAGGGGGACCGGGCAATCAGCCCCAGCATTTT.

This clonotype showed up just a few times. This rearrangement joins TRBV4-1 to TRBJ1-4; TRBD1 agrees at 8 bases. The CDR3 sequence is 15 residues long. V lost 3 bases, J lost 8 bases, and 8 bases stayed unmatched. The germline V gene encodes CDR1 MGHRA and CDR2 YSYEKL. CDR3 nucleotides: TGCGCCAGCAGCCAGAGGGACAGGCGGGAGGAAAAACTGTTTTTT. This codes for CASSQRDRREEKLFF.

The chain uses TRBV18 and TRBJ2-7; D tentatively fits TRBD1 or TRBD2 (6 bases each). CDR3 length: 16 residues. Trimming stripped 3 bases from V and 0 bases from J, with 15 bases between. CDR1 and CDR2 from the germline V gene are KGHSH and LQKENI. The CDR3 DNA sequence: TGTGCCAGCTCACCCGGGGGCGGGGCTAGCTCCTACGAGCAGTACTTC. This gives the protein CASSPGGGASSYEQYF.

The chain joins TRBV7-9 to TRBJ2-5; a weak D match, TRBD1 (5 bases). Germline CDR1 is SEHNR and CDR2 is FQNEAQ (reference sequence). The V end lost 1 base, the J end lost 0 bases, and 12 bases lay between the germline ends. CDR3 length: 16 amino acids. Here the CDR3 DNA reads TGTGCCAGCAGCTTAGGGGCAGGGTTGTACCAAGAGACCCAGTACTTC. Translation: CASSLGAGLYQETQYF.

This clonotype was seen just once. This sequence joins TRBV28 and TRBJ2-1; D may be TRBD2 (6 bases). V dropped 3 bases and J dropped 13 bases, with 25 bases sitting between them. Germline CDR1 is MDHEN and CDR2 is SYDVKM. CDR3 length equals 16 residues. The CDR3 loop reads CASSFAGSSPAGTQFF. The CDR3 coding sequence is TGTGCCAGCAGTTTTGCGGGGAGCTCTCCCGCGGGGACCCAGTTCTTC.

This clonotype has at least ten counts. The gene calls are TRBV18 and TRBJ2-7, with 8 bases that match TRBD1. Germline V gene data show CDR1 as KGHSH and CDR2 as LQKENI. The CDR3 length is 16 residues. Unmatched junction bases numbered 9, after V lost 5 bases and J lost 0 bases. The CDR3 region is CASSAGTGYRSYEQYF. Written as DNA, the CDR3 is TGTGCCAGCTCAGCCGGGACAGGATATCGCTCCTACGAGCAGTACTTC.

The chain employs TRBV6-2 or TRBV6-3 and TRBJ1-5; D possibly corresponds to TRBD1 (6 bases). The germline V gene encodes CDR1 MNHEY and CDR2 SVGEGT. Between the trimmed V and J ends, which lost 2 bases and 3 bases, there was a span of 17 bases. This CDR3 is 17 amino acids long. CDR3 loop: CASSYRNFGQLNQPQHF. CDR3 sequence (DNA): TGTGCCAGCAGTTACCGAAATTTTGGACAGCTCAATCAGCCCCAGCATTTT.

The chain links TRBV20-1 to TRBJ2-3; D assignment may be TRBD1 or TRBD2 (5 bases each). The CDR3 runs 17 residues. CDR1 is DFQATT, CDR2 SNEGSKA, per germline (reference sequence). The CDR3 region has the DNA TGCGGGGTTCATTCCATTCCCGGGACCGAGGGGCCAGATACGCAGTATTTT. It translates to CGVHSIPGTEGPDTQYF.